What follows is one T cell receptor beta chain and its context. This sample was included in a study of T-cell memory formation after mild COVID-19. TCRdb called the 5' RACE reads again in MiXCR, with one record for every CDR3 protein. This sample has 350,000 to 500,000 distinct CDR3 sequences, with 23% found just once. The germline CDR1 and CDR2 sequences are MNHEY and SMNVEV (reference sequence). The CDR3 has 16 residues. V shed 3 bases, J shed 5 bases, and the junction held 11 bases outside the gene matches. The chain links TRBV27 to TRBJ2-7; 9 bases line up with TRBD1. This TCR came from an adult woman who had mild COVID-19 (a few samples of this study predate the infection). Cell type and time point are not known. Sequencing was done on a sample of PBMCs or a T cell subset sorted from them (not recorded which). CDR3 nucleotides: TGTGCCAGCAGTTTCCTCGGACAGGGGTGGACTCACGAGCAGTACTTC. Its translation: CASSFLGQGWTHEQYF.